This T cell receptor (beta chain) was identified in a study of cytomegalovirus exposure and HLA in healthy donors. It was healthy bone marrow donors who served as donors. Both 60 Vbeta primers and 13 Jbeta primers went into the PCR. Using immunoSEQ multiplex PCR, the repertoire was profiled, and TCRdb retains in-frame clones only, with some absent. The profile covers around 90,000 clones, with under 75% appearing a single time and about 2.3% taken by the ten largest. The CDR3 sequence is 15 residues long. Trimming pared 7 bases from V and 3 bases from J, leaving 18 bases between. Germline CDR1 MGHRA, CDR2 YSYEKL.

Sequences were obtained from PBMCs. The genes are TRBV4-1 and TRBJ1-1, with a possible D match to TRBD1 (5 bases). The TCR sequence derives from a human donor in good health. The CDR3 loop reads CASTRAGFLDTEAFF. In DNA, the CDR3 is TGCGCCAGCACCAGGGCAGGGTTTTTGGACACTGAAGCTTTCTTT.